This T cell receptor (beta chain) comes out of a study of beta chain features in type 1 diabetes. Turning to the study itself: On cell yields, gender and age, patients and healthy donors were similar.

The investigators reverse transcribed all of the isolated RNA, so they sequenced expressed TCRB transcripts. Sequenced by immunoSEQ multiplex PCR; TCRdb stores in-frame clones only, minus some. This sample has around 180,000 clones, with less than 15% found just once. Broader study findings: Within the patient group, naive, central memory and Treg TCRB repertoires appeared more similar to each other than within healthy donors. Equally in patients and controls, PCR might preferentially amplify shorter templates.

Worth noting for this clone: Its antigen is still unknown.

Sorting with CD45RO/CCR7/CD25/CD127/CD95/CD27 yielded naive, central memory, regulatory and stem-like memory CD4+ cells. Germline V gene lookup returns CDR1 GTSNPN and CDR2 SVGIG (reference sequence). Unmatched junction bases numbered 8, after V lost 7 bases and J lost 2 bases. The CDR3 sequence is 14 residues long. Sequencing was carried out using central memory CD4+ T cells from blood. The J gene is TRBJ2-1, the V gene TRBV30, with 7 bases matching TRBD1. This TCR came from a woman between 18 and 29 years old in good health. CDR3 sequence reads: CAFNRDSPYNEQFF. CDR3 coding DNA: TGTGCCTTCAACCGGGACAGTCCCTACAATGAGCAGTTCTTC.